The 2 T cell receptor beta chains in this list originate from one sample, sequenced in a study of blood T cell repertoires in COVID-19. Sequencing used immunoSEQ multiplex PCR; TCRdb keeps in-frame clones, though not all of them. The sample records a few hundred thousand clones, 80% to 90% being singletons. Sequencing was performed on PBMCs or T cells enriched from blood (not recorded which). The receptors stem from a woman aged 45-60 years who had been exposed to COVID-19.

The CDR3 nucleotides are TGTGCCAGCAGCCCCGGACAGTACACTGAAGCTTTCTTT. Its protein product is CASSPGQYTEAFF. The chain links TRBV7-6 to TRBJ1-1, with D tentatively TRBD1 (6 bases). Trimming pared 5 bases from V and 3 bases from J, leaving 10 bases between. The CDR3 loop spans 13 amino acids. The germline gives CDR1 SGHVS, CDR2 FNYEAQ.

The V call is TRBV29-1, the J call TRBJ2-5; possible D gene TRBD1, 6 bases. Trimming removed 4 bases at V and 4 bases at J, with 16 bases between. The CDR3 extends over 14 amino acids. Germline CDR1 reads SQVTM; CDR2 reads ANQGSEA. The CDR3 is CSVGPTGSGETQYF. In DNA, the CDR3 is TGCAGCGTTGGGCCGACAGGATCCGGAGAGACCCAGTACTTC.